The clone carrying this T cell receptor (beta chain) was recorded at least ten times. Its antigen remains unidentified. The sample belongs to a study of T cells in Graves' hyperthyroidism and ophthalmopathy. Study-wide points: A model of 13 V-J pairs discriminated ophthalmopathy from stable hyperthyroidism.

Per germline, CDR1 ENHRY and CDR2 SYGVKD. Deletions cut 3 bases from V and 0 bases from J, with 5 bases between. The CDR3 is made up of 13 amino acids. Extraction of PBMCs used roughly 9.6 ml of fresh peripheral blood. From RNA transcripts, TCR beta CDR3 regions were amplified. When the TCR CDR3 underwent first-round RT-PCR, the HTBI primer set was used. TCRdb reprocessed the multiplex PCR reads via MiXCR and lists one record per CDR3 protein. The profile shows more than 300,000 distinct CDR3 sequences, approximately 15% of them singletons. The sequence came from a woman aged 30 to 39 with Graves' ophthalmopathy. Sequencing was performed on blood. This chain uses TRBV10-3 with TRBJ1-1, with unresolved D. CDR3 in DNA: TGTGCCATCAGTGATGCCATGAACACTGAAGCTTTCTTT. Encoded protein: CAISDAMNTEAFF.